Below, one T cell receptor (beta chain) is given with its context. These data originate in a study of OX40 agonist ivuxolimab in advanced cancers. Clones were read by immunoSEQ multiplex PCR, and TCRdb kept only the in-frame ones, dropping some. The table records 70,000 to 95,000 clones, 90% to 95% of them present only once. The CDR3 contains 14 residues. Trimming removed 2 bases at V and 5 bases at J, with 12 bases between. Germline V gene data show CDR1 as KGHSH and CDR2 as LQKENI. The TCR was taken from an adult with an advanced solid tumor such as melanoma, head and neck, liver or kidney cancer. The rearrangement uses TRBV18 and TRBJ2-5; D possibly uses TRBD1 or TRBD2 (5 bases each). This specimen was CD4+ or CD8+ T cells sorted from blood, taken in a trial of the OX40 agonist ivuxolimab. CDR3 in DNA: TGTGCCAGCTCACCATGGGGCCGGGGTGAGACCCAGTACTTC. Amino acids: CASSPWGRGETQYF. The full variable domain, its missing parts supplied by reference TRBV18 and TRBJ2-5, is NAGVMQNPRHLVRRRGQEARLRCSPMKGHSHVYWYRQLPEEGLKFMVYLQKENIIDESGMPKERFSAEFPKEGPSILRIQQVVRGDSAAYFCASSPWGRGETQYFGPGTRLLVL.